The rows below give T cell receptor beta chains drawn from one sample of a study of graft-versus-host responses after intestinal transplantation. Generated by immunoSEQ multiplex PCR, the TCRdb table keeps only in-frame clones and is missing some. The table records 9,000 to 13,000 clones, around 93% of them present only once. The material was PBMCs, obtained more than 40 days after intestinal transplantation. These receptor sequences come from a human patient who received an intestinal transplant, so some T cells may come from the graft donor. CDR3s include the opening cysteine and the closing phenylalanine or tryptophan. The D gene is left open where the match is weak. The size entry is marked missing in some rows and otherwise reads once, few, many or a size class.

v_gene: TRBV29-1; j_gene: TRBJ1-2; d_gene: TRBD1; abundance: once; CDR3aa: CSATFGTGGGYTF; CDR3nt: TGCAGCGCTACGTTCGGGACAGGGGGTGGCTACACCTTC
v_gene: TRBV19; j_gene: TRBJ1-1; d_gene: -; abundance: -; CDR3aa: CASSIGRRYTEAFF; CDR3nt: TGTGCCAGTAGTATAGGTCGCAGGTATACTGAAGCTTTCTTT
v_gene: TRBV5-1; j_gene: TRBJ2-2; d_gene: TRBD1; abundance: -; CDR3aa: CASRKSRTGDYTGELFF; CDR3nt: TGCGCCAGCCGAAAATCACGGACAGGGGACTACACCGGGGAGCTGTTTTTT
v_gene: TRBV7-9; j_gene: TRBJ1-1; d_gene: -; abundance: -; CDR3aa: CASSLVAGLF; CDR3nt: TGTGCCAGCAGCTTAGTGGCGGGGCTATTT
v_gene: TRBV11-2; j_gene: TRBJ2-3; d_gene: TRBD2; abundance: -; CDR3aa: CASSLFGQRGRTSTDTQYF; CDR3nt: TGTGCCAGCAGCTTATTCGGCCAGCGGGGGCGGACTAGCACAGATACGCAGTATTTT
v_gene: TRBV29-1; j_gene: TRBJ2-7; d_gene: TRBD2; abundance: few; CDR3aa: CSVRGSGGAYEQYF; CDR3nt: TGCAGCGTTAGGGGGAGCGGGGGGGCTTACGAGCAGTACTTC
v_gene: TRBV2; j_gene: TRBJ2-1; d_gene: -; abundance: -; CDR3aa: CASRNYLGGEQFF; CDR3nt: TGTGCCAGCAGGAACTACCTAGGCGGTGAGCAGTTCTTC
v_gene: TRBV5-6; j_gene: TRBJ2-7; d_gene: TRBD1; abundance: once; CDR3aa: CASSPGGGYEQYF; CDR3nt: TGTGCCAGCAGCCCAGGGGGCGGCTACGAGCAGTACTTC
v_gene: TRBV7-8; j_gene: TRBJ1-1; d_gene: -; abundance: -; CDR3aa: CASSPHGITEAFF; CDR3nt: TGTGCCAGCAGCCCTCATGGGATCACTGAAGCTTTCTTT
v_gene: TRBV5-1; j_gene: TRBJ2-5; d_gene: -; abundance: -; CDR3aa: CASSLQETQYF; CDR3nt: TGCGCCAGCAGCCTACAAGAGACCCAGTACTTC
v_gene: TRBV4-2; j_gene: TRBJ1-6; d_gene: TRBD1; abundance: -; CDR3aa: CASSQEGQGATYNSPLHF; CDR3nt: TGTGCCAGCAGCCAAGAGGGACAGGGGGCGACCTATAATTCACCCCTCCACTTT
v_gene: TRBV29-1; j_gene: TRBJ2-1; d_gene: -; abundance: -; CDR3aa: CSVESPPVYNEQFF; CDR3nt: TGCAGCGTCGAAAGTCCCCCCGTATACAATGAGCAGTTCTTC
v_gene: TRBV5-6; j_gene: TRBJ2-1; d_gene: -; abundance: -; CDR3aa: CASSLAVSGNEQFF; CDR3nt: TGTGCCAGCAGCTTGGCTGTCTCCGGCAATGAGCAGTTCTTC
v_gene: TRBV6-5; j_gene: TRBJ2-1; d_gene: -; abundance: -; CDR3aa: CASTVGNEQFF; CDR3nt: TGTGCCAGCACCGTAGGGAATGAGCAGTTCTTC
v_gene: TRBV9; j_gene: TRBJ1-2; d_gene: -; abundance: once; CDR3aa: CASSRGNGYTF; CDR3nt: TGTGCCAGCAGCCGGGGGAATGGCTACACCTTC
v_gene: TRBV11-2; j_gene: TRBJ1-2; d_gene: -; abundance: -; CDR3aa: CASSLDFGGASGYTF; CDR3nt: TGTGCCAGCAGCTTAGATTTTGGGGGGGCAAGCGGCTACACCTTC
v_gene: TRBV12-5; j_gene: TRBJ2-1; d_gene: -; abundance: -; CDR3aa: CASGLGVTYEQFF; CDR3nt: TGTGCTAGTGGTTTAGGGGTTACTTATGAGCAGTTCTTC
v_gene: TRBV28; j_gene: TRBJ2-5; d_gene: -; abundance: -; CDR3aa: CASSSQDTQETQYF; CDR3nt: TGTGCCAGCAGTTCCCAGGACACGCAAGAGACCCAGTACTTC
v_gene: TRBV2; j_gene: TRBJ2-5; d_gene: TRBD1; abundance: -; CDR3aa: CASRDRGETQYF; CDR3nt: TGTGCCAGCCGGGACAGGGGGGAGACCCAGTACTTC
v_gene: TRBV25-1; j_gene: TRBJ1-1; d_gene: -; abundance: -; CDR3aa: CASSDARAGGAFF; CDR3nt: TGTGCCAGCAGTGATGCCCGGGCAGGAGGAGCTTTCTTT
v_gene: TRBV18; j_gene: TRBJ1-2; d_gene: -; abundance: -; CDR3aa: CASSPGPVTNYGYTF; CDR3nt: TGTGCCAGCTCACCGGGGCCGGTAACTAACTATGGCTACACCTTC
v_gene: TRBV2; j_gene: TRBJ2-3; d_gene: -; abundance: -; CDR3aa: CASKVAVGTDTQYF; CDR3nt: TGTGCCAGCAAGGTGGCCGTCGGCACAGATACGCAGTATTTT
v_gene: TRBV29-1; j_gene: TRBJ2-4; d_gene: -; abundance: -; CDR3aa: CSVDESDRNIQYF; CDR3nt: TGCAGCGTTGACGAGTCGGACAGAAACATTCAGTACTTC